This entry concerns a single T cell receptor (beta chain). Germline assignment: CDR1 MNHEY and CDR2 SVGEGT. There are 13 residues in the CDR3. V was cut by 6 bases and J by 5 bases, with 13 bases left in between. This entry comes from a study of blood T cells in healthy people across ages. Next came a second PCR, run for about 6 to 11 cycles, which used a sample-barcoded 5' primer along with a J-beta primer mix. The authors tagged each cDNA molecule using a template-switch adaptor with 12 random nucleotides. Sequencing recovered at least 2.5 million CDR3-containing paired-end reads from each sample. TCRdb reprocessed the 5' RACE reads with MiXCR, giving one entry per CDR3 protein. The sample lists hundreds of thousands of distinct CDR3 sequences, 56% occurring once. The authors extracted at least 6 micrograms of total RNA per sample.

The sequence derives from a man aged 35-49 years in good health. The genes are TRBV6-2 or TRBV6-3 and TRBJ2-5, with D perhaps matching TRBD2 (6 bases). The sequencing sample was made of blood. The CDR3 here is CASRRRDRETQYF. The CDR3 region has the DNA TGTGCCAGCAGGCGGAGGGATCGGGAGACCCAGTACTTC.